Listed here are 17 T cell receptor delta chains from one sample, sequenced in a study of gamma-delta chains in newborns, infants, children. TCRdb reanalysed the reads via CATT. This repertoire shows about 3,100 delta-chain clones, 45% to 65% found once; its top ten account for around 16%. Sequencing was performed on blood. The receptors here all came from a child who received the measles vaccine.

To note about this clone: Since a far larger clone is one base different, this is likely a read error. Additional DNA sequences in this sample encode the identical CDR3. This rearrangement joins TRDV3 to TRDJ1; D is ambiguous. Deletions cut 1 base from V and 0 bases from J, with 18 bases between. The germline CDR1 and CDR2 sequences are TVYSNPD and GDNSRS (reference sequence). This CDR3 is 16 amino acids long. CDR3 region: CAFIGRWAAYTDKLIF. The CDR3 region has the DNA TGTGCCTTTATTGGCCGGTGGGCGGCTTACACCGATAAACTCATCTTT.

This chain uses TRDV3 with TRDJ1, with TRDD3 matching 10 bases. Germline trimming cut 1 base from V and 4 bases from J; bases unmatched to any gene: 15. The CDR3 totals 17 residues. Germline lookup yields CDR1 TVYSNPD and CDR2 GDNSRS (reference sequence). The CDR3 is CAFISVSWGILVDKLIF. CDR3 nucleotides: TGTGCCTTTATCTCCGTAAGTTGGGGGATACTAGTCGATAAACTCATCTTT.

As concerns this clone: A much larger clone differs from this one at a single base, so this may be a read error. At the DNA level, this CDR3 is encoded by other sequences in the same sample as well. The chain recombines TRDV1 with TRDJ1; 10 nucleotides line up with TRDD3. The length of the CDR3 is 18 residues. CDR1 and CDR2 from the germline V gene are TSWWSYY and QGS. Here the CDR3 reads CALGELPGDWGITDKLIF. The CDR3 nucleotides are TGTGCTCTTGGGGAACTTCCCGGGGACTGGGGGATTACCGATAAACTTATCTTT.

Remarks on this clone: A far larger clone is only one base removed, so a read error is likely. V and J are TRDV3 and TRDJ1; TRDD3 matches at 8 bases. CDR1 is TVYSNPD, CDR2 GDNSRS, per germline (reference sequence). The CDR3 has 15 residues. CDR3 sequence reads: CALHPGGLYTDKLTF. CDR3 in DNA: TGTGCCCTACATCCTGGGGGACTTTACACCGATAAACTCACCTTT.

The chain has TRDV1 and TRDJ1, with TRDD3 matching over 9 bases. V was pared by 7 bases and J by 7 bases, with 22 bases of the junction left unmatched. The CDR3 is 18 amino acids. Germline values: CDR1 TSWWSYY, CDR2 QGS. CDR3 bases: TGTGCTCTTGTTGTCTATCTCGGCTGGGGGATGAGTCGGGGTAAACTCATCTTT. It yields the protein CALVVYLGWGMSRGKLIF.

Comment on this clone: This is likely an artifact of a read error, given a far larger clone one base away. This chain uses TRDV1 with TRDJ1; perhaps TRDD3 as D (6 bases). Germline-derived CDR1 and CDR2 are TSWWSYY and QGS. The V end lost 1 base, the J end lost 3 bases, and 21 bases lay between the germline ends. The CDR3 runs 18 residues. The DNA for the CDR3 is TGTGCTCTTGGGGAACGCCTTTTCTACTGGGATCGGGCCGATAAACTCATCTTT. This translates into CALGERLFYWDRADKLIF.

On this clone itself: A much larger clone lies one base from this, so it may be a read error. The rearrangement links TRDV1 to TRDJ2, with TRDD3 identical over 10 bases. With V trimmed by 4 bases and J by 0 bases, 20 bases remained unmatched. This CDR3 has 22 residues. CDR1 and CDR2 (germline): TSWWSYY, QGS. CDR3 coding DNA: TGTGCTCTTGGGGCCATCTTCCTATCCCCACGTACTGGGGGATCTTTGACAGCACAACTCTTCTTT. Amino acid sequence: CALGAIFLSPRTGGSLTAQLFF.

On this clone: This likely traces to a read error, being one base from a far larger clone. The CDR3 protein is CARDLLGDTAQLFF. DNA for the CDR3: TGTGCCCGTGACCTCCTGGGGGATACAGCACAACTCTTCTTT. The J gene is TRDJ2, the V gene TRDV2, with 9 bases identical to TRDD3. Per germline, CDR1 GEAIGNYY and CDR2 EKD. The CDR3 totals 14 residues.

Comment on this clone: A read error may be the cause here, since a much bigger clone is one base away. This sequence joins TRDV1 and TRDJ1; D remains ambiguous. Trimming cost V 2 bases and J 3 bases, with 16 bases left between them. Germline V gene data show CDR1 as TSWWSYY and CDR2 as QGS. This CDR3 spans 16 amino acids. The CDR3 sequence: CALGEWLHYTPDKLIF. The CDR3 region has the DNA TGTGCTCTTGGGGAATGGCTCCATTATACACCCGATAAACTCATCTTT.

This chain links TRDV3 with TRDJ1; unclear D gene. V was shortened by 2 bases and J by 0 bases, with 19 bases between the two germline ends. CDR3 length equals 16 residues. Germline lookup yields CDR1 TVYSNPD and CDR2 GDNSRS (reference sequence). This CDR3 is CAFRPERWAYTDKLIF. CDR3 DNA sequence: TGTGCCTTTCGTCCCGAAAGGTGGGCCTACACCGATAAACTCATCTTT.

As for this clone: This likely reflects a read error, since a far larger clone is one base away. Other DNA sequences in this sample translate to the same CDR3. The chain couples TRDV3 to TRDJ1; 7 nucleotides match TRDD3. The CDR3 loop spans 17 amino acids. Per germline, CDR1 TVYSNPD and CDR2 GDNSRS (reference sequence). The CDR3 region has the DNA TGTGCTACGACCTTGGGGTACTGGGGAATCGGCACCGATAAACTCATCTTT. Translating gives CATTLGYWGIGTDKLIF.

Note on this clone: A much larger clone differs from this one at a single base, so this may be a read error. Other DNA sequences in this sample translate to the same CDR3. V gene TRDV2 combines with J gene TRDJ3, with 11 bases lining up with TRDD3. CDR3 length: 18 amino acids. The germline V gene has CDR1 GEAIGNYY and CDR2 EKD. V dropped 2 bases and J dropped 1; count of bases not matched to a gene: 3. The CDR3 nucleotides read TGTGCCTGTGACAATACTGGGGGATATTCCTGGGACACCCGACAGATGTTTTTC. Its translation is CACDNTGGYSWDTRQMFF.

As regards this clone: This may stem from a read error, because a much larger clone lies one nucleotide away. The J gene is TRDJ1, the V gene TRDV3; 7 bases agree with TRDD3. Losses at the gene ends were 3 bases for V and 1 base for J; bases not matched to a gene: 35. The CDR3 has 23 residues. CDR1 is TVYSNPD, CDR2 GDNSRS, per germline (reference sequence). Here the CDR3 reads CAFRDPPPYWGPYRGRITDKLIF. The CDR3 DNA is TGTGCCTTCCGGGACCCCCCTCCATACTGGGGACCATATCGGGGACGTATCACCGATAAACTCATCTTT.

This clone is medium-sized by share. The sample carries other DNA sequences with the same CDR3. The genes are TRDV1 and TRDJ1; TRDD3 matches 12 bases. CDR1 is TSWWSYY, CDR2 QGS, per germline. Losses at the gene ends were 2 bases for V and 3 bases for J; bases not matched to a gene: 28. There are 24 residues in the CDR3. In nucleotides, the CDR3 is TGTGCTCTTGGGGAATTTACCTTCCTCCAAAAGACTGGGGGATACACCTGGTGTTCCGATAAACTCATCTTT. Its translation is CALGEFTFLQKTGGYTWCSDKLIF.

Worth noting for this clone: A much larger clone lies a single base off, so this may be a read error. In the same sample, other DNA sequences code for this CDR3. The chain employs TRDV1 and TRDJ1; the match to TRDD3 covers 10 bases. Germline V gives CDR1 TSWWSYY, CDR2 QGS. The CDR3 is made up of 16 amino acids. The DNA of the CDR3 is TGTGCTCTTGGGCTACCCAGAGGGGGATACGGATACAAACTCATCTTC. Translation: CALGLPRGGYGYKLIF.

Remarks on this clone: A far larger clone is one nucleotide away, so this likely arose from a read error. The identical CDR3 is also encoded by other nucleotide sequences in the sample. The CDR3 DNA is TGCGCTCTTGGGCTTGACCACATCCCTTCCTACAAGTACTGGGGGATACGTGCCGATAAACTCATCTTT. This gives the protein CALGLDHIPSYKYWGIRADKLIF. This sequence joins TRDV1 and TRDJ1; TRDD3 agrees at 13 bases. This CDR3 comprises 23 residues. CDR1 and CDR2 from the germline V gene are TSWWSYY and QGS.

A note on this clone: This clone may be a read error of a much larger clone one base away. The sample has other DNA sequences that encode this CDR3 too. The gene calls are TRAV29/DV5 and TRDJ1, with TRDD3 identical over 11 bases. Germline CDR1 reads NSMFDY; CDR2 reads ISSIKDK. The CDR3 consists of 16 residues. The CDR3 DNA is TGTGCGGCAAGGTACCTACTGGGGGATAACATCGATAAACTCATCTTT. Translated: CAARYLLGDNIDKLIF.